The source of this T cell receptor (beta chain) is a study of neurological immune-mediated disorders. Study-wide background: Of the approximately 34 patients who had multiple sclerosis, around 30 had the relapsing-remitting form and 3 had the secondary progressive form.

This clonotype was detected many times. The cDNA came from 5'RACE with 10-nucleotide random UMIs. The output of every sequencing run exceeded 190 million TCR-beta sequences, derived from 15-18 subjects. TCRdb itself ran the 5' RACE reads through MiXCR, one entry per CDR3 protein. The table has roughly 56,000 distinct CDR3 sequences, 3% to 4% seen once. V gave up 2 bases and J gave up 8 bases; unmatched junction bases: 8. This CDR3 is 15 amino acids long. CDR1 and CDR2 from the germline V gene are DFQATT and SNEGSKA (reference sequence). The unsorted libraries originated from 2 million PBMCs kept at -80 C.

The source is a woman in her sixties or seventies with multiple sclerosis. Material: PBMCs. This rearrangement joins TRBV20-1 to TRBJ2-1; 11 nucleotides agree with TRBD2. DNA for the CDR3: TGCAGTGCTAGACTAGCGGGAGGTCCAGGATATGAGCAGTTCTTC. This encodes CSARLAGGPGYEQFF.